The rows below give T cell receptor beta chains drawn from one sample of a study of T cell responses to AZD1222 COVID-19 vaccine. TCRdb's copy holds only in-frame clones and misses some; the assay was immunoSEQ multiplex PCR. The table has roughly 150,000 clones, 90% seen once. The source was peripheral blood, collected on day 0 of AZD1222 vaccination. The receptors shown here come from an adult in good health. Both conserved end residues are part of each CDR3. The D gene is left open where the match is weak. The listing skips clone size in some rows; elsewhere it reads once, few, many or a size class.

TRBV6-5	TRBJ2-7	TRBD2	.	CAILGTSGPYEQYF	TGTGCCATCCTGGGGACTAGCGGGCCCTACGAGCAGTACTTC
TRBV14	TRBJ1-5	.	.	CASSPGTWDQPQHF	TGTGCCAGCAGCCCGGGGACATGGGATCAGCCCCAGCATTTT
TRBV6-5	TRBJ1-1	.	.	CASSYMAGSAEAFF	TGTGCCAGCAGTTACATGGCAGGGAGTGCTGAAGCTTTCTTT
TRBV13	TRBJ1-1	.	few	CASSPGDGRSTEAFF	TGTGCCAGCAGCCCCGGGGACGGTCGCTCCACTGAAGCTTTCTTT
TRBV2	TRBJ1-5	.	.	CASRRVSNQPQHF	TGTGCCAGCAGAAGGGTTAGCAATCAGCCCCAGCATTTT
TRBV6-5	TRBJ2-7	.	.	CASSYREAIYEQYF	TGTGCCAGCAGTTACAGGGAGGCGATCTACGAGCAGTACTTC
TRBV11-2	TRBJ1-6	.	.	CASSLGGLGSPLHF	TGTGCCAGCAGCTTGGGGGGGCTCGGTTCACCCCTCCACTTT
TRBV2	TRBJ2-5	TRBD2	.	CASSEASSGRGGTQYF	TGTGCCAGCAGTGAAGCATCCAGCGGGAGAGGCGGGACCCAGTACTTC
TRBV5-6	TRBJ2-2	.	.	CASRGRDRSNTGELFF	TGTGCCAGCAGAGGGCGGGACCGTTCGAACACCGGGGAGCTGTTTTTT
TRBV11-2	TRBJ1-1	.	.	CASSLAGFLAEAFF	TGTGCCAGCAGCTTAGCCGGGTTTCTCGCTGAAGCTTTCTTT
TRBV4-3	TRBJ2-7	TRBD1	.	CASSQGAGGIYEQYF	TGCGCCAGCAGCCAAGGGGCAGGGGGCATCTACGAGCAGTACTTC
TRBV3-1/TRBV3-2	TRBJ2-1	TRBD2	.	CASSQGLAGVPPRIHEQFF	TGTGCCAGCAGCCAAGGATTAGCGGGAGTACCCCCGCGGATTCATGAGCAGTTCTTC
TRBV12-3/TRBV12-4	TRBJ2-6	.	.	CASSQGGANVLTF	TGTGCCAGCAGCCAAGGAGGGGCCAACGTCCTGACTTTC
TRBV29-1	TRBJ1-2	.	.	CSVEDAFPSSAFNYGYTF	TGCAGCGTTGAAGATGCTTTCCCTTCCTCCGCTTTTAACTATGGCTACACCTTC
TRBV14	TRBJ2-2	TRBD2	.	CASSQRLAGPNTGELFF	TGTGCCAGCAGCCAAAGGCTAGCGGGACCGAACACCGGGGAGCTGTTTTTT
TRBV7-6	TRBJ2-1	TRBD2	.	CASSLGLGIYNEQFF	TGTGCCAGCAGCCTCGGACTAGGAATCTACAATGAGCAGTTCTTC
TRBV6-5	TRBJ2-7	.	once	CASSYRGSSYEQYF	TGTGCCAGCAGTTACCGGGGTTCTTCCTACGAGCAGTACTTC
TRBV18	TRBJ2-7	.	.	CASSPEQTAIYEQYF	TGTGCCAGCTCACCTGAACAGACGGCCATCTACGAGCAGTACTTC
TRBV6-5	TRBJ1-6	.	.	CASSDRNSPLHF	TGTGCCAGCAGCGACAGAAATTCACCCCTCCACTTT
TRBV6-5	TRBJ2-2	.	.	CASSYNRRGTGELFF	TGTGCCAGCAGTTACAATCGGAGAGGCACCGGGGAGCTGTTTTTT
TRBV27	TRBJ1-1	.	.	CASSLAGRRTEAFF	TGTGCCAGCAGTTTAGCCGGCAGGAGGACTGAAGCTTTCTTT
TRBV20-1	TRBJ1-2	TRBD1	once	CSAPGGGYTF	TGCAGTGCTCCAGGGGGCGGCTACACCTTC
TRBV5-6	TRBJ2-7	.	.	CASSAGTGSSYEQYF	TGTGCCAGCAGCGCCGGGACGGGAAGCTCCTACGAGCAGTACTTC
TRBV27	TRBJ2-3	TRBD2	once	CASSFQIAGAGKDTQYF	TGTGCCAGCAGTTTCCAAATAGCGGGAGCGGGGAAGGATACGCAGTATTTT
TRBV7-2	TRBJ2-3	.	.	CASSSRDTDTQYF	TGTGCCAGCAGCTCAAGGGACACAGATACGCAGTATTTT
TRBV3-1/TRBV3-2	TRBJ2-5	.	.	CASSHGEETQYF	TGTGCCAGCAGCCATGGGGAGGAGACCCAGTACTTC
TRBV6-5	TRBJ1-1	TRBD1	.	CASSRGQGTTEAFF	TGTGCCAGCAGTAGGGGACAGGGAACCACTGAAGCTTTCTTT
TRBV12-3/TRBV12-4	TRBJ1-2	.	.	CASSFTGSNGYTF	TGTGCCAGCAGTTTTACAGGGAGTAATGGCTACACCTTC
TRBV29-1	TRBJ2-1	TRBD1	.	CSVSKVGTGGSEQFF	TGCAGCGTTTCGAAGGTCGGGACAGGGGGCAGCGAGCAGTTCTTC
TRBV9	TRBJ2-5	.	once	CASSVSVREGETQYF	TGTGCCAGCAGCGTATCTGTCAGGGAAGGAGAGACCCAGTACTTC
TRBV12-3/TRBV12-4	TRBJ1-1	.	.	CASSVGKGEAFF	TGTGCCAGCAGTGTTGGTAAAGGAGAAGCTTTCTTT
TRBV3-1/TRBV3-2	TRBJ2-1	.	.	CASSQDGGAPYNEQFF	TGTGCCAGCAGCCAAGATGGGGGGGCACCCTACAATGAGCAGTTCTTC
TRBV29-1	TRBJ2-5	.	once	CSVGRQAQETQYF	TGCAGCGTGGGCCGGCAGGCCCAAGAGACCCAGTACTTC
TRBV30	TRBJ1-5	TRBD1	.	CAWSVRTGANQPQHF	TGTGCCTGGAGTGTAAGGACAGGGGCGAATCAGCCCCAGCATTTT
TRBV2	TRBJ2-3	.	.	CASSDQGWVPTDTDTQYF	TGTGCCAGCAGTGACCAGGGCTGGGTCCCAACGGACACAGATACGCAGTATTTT
TRBV12-3/TRBV12-4	TRBJ2-7	.	.	CASSPNSYEQYF	TGTGCCAGCAGCCCGAATTCCTACGAGCAGTACTTC
TRBV30	TRBJ1-2	.	.	CAWERAGVRNGYTF	TGTGCCTGGGAGAGGGCGGGGGTTCGGAATGGCTACACCTTC
TRBV7-2	TRBJ1-2	.	.	CASSLVVGTNYGYTF	TGTGCCAGCAGCTTAGTCGTTGGGACTAACTATGGCTACACCTTC
TRBV11-2	TRBJ2-5	.	.	CASSSSSGSDGVTQYF	TGTGCCAGCAGCTCGTCATCAGGGTCGGACGGAGTGACCCAGTACTTC
TRBV7-9	TRBJ1-6	.	once	CASSQSPGVNSPLHF	TGTGCCAGCAGCCAAAGCCCAGGGGTTAATTCACCCCTCCACTTT
TRBV27	TRBJ1-6	.	.	CASSLSRTDSPLHF	TGTGCCAGCAGTTTATCGAGGACAGATTCACCCCTCCACTTT
TRBV7-2	TRBJ2-2	.	once	CASSLIRDGELFF	TGTGCCAGCAGCTTAATACGGGACGGGGAGCTGTTTTTT
TRBV6-5	TRBJ1-4	.	once	CASSYSYQNEKLFF	TGTGCCAGCAGTTACTCTTACCAGAATGAAAAACTGTTTTTT
TRBV4-1	TRBJ1-5	.	.	CASSQGTAQSNQPQHF	TGCGCCAGCAGCCAAGGGACAGCGCAAAGCAATCAGCCCCAGCATTTT
TRBV11-2	TRBJ2-5	TRBD2	.	CASSLGGAGGQETQYF	TGTGCCAGCAGCTTAGGGGGAGCGGGGGGCCAAGAGACCCAGTACTTC
TRBV10-3	TRBJ2-2	.	.	CANRPGRDTGELFF	TGTGCCAACCGGCCGGGGCGGGACACCGGGGAGCTGTTTTTT
TRBV3-1/TRBV3-2	TRBJ2-5	.	.	CASSRLSETQYF	TGTGCCAGCAGCCGCCTTTCGGAGACCCAGTACTTC
TRBV4-1	TRBJ1-1	.	.	CASSNTGPMNTEAFF	TGCGCCAGCAGCAATACAGGGCCTATGAACACTGAAGCTTTCTTT
TRBV2	TRBJ2-7	TRBD1	.	CASSPLPTLGRGPYEQYF	TGTGCCAGCAGCCCATTACCAACATTGGGCAGGGGGCCGTACGAGCAGTACTTC